The 22 T cell receptor beta chains in this list originate from one sample, sequenced in a study of blood T cell repertoires in COVID-19. The protocol was immunoSEQ multiplex PCR, while the TCRdb copy is restricted to in-frame clones and leaves out a portion. The top ten clones hold roughly a quarter of a sample with 45,000 to 55,000 clones, roughly nine tenths of them seen once. The sequenced material came from peripheral blood. The source of these receptors is a woman aged 80 or over with acute or convalescent COVID-19.

The chain uses TRBV19 and TRBJ1-1, with D perhaps matching TRBD1 (5 bases). Per germline, CDR1 LNHDA and CDR2 SQIVND (reference sequence). CDR3 length: 14 amino acids. V lost 5 bases to trimming and J lost 3 bases, with 13 bases between them. The CDR3 loop is CASSGRGRDTEAFF. CDR3 coding DNA: TGTGCCAGTAGTGGACGGGGGAGGGACACTGAAGCTTTCTTT.

The gene calls are TRBV7-6 and TRBJ2-3; the match to TRBD2 covers 9 bases. The CDR3 loop spans 20 amino acids. Germline V CDR1 and CDR2: SGHVS, FNYEAQ. V dropped 4 bases and J dropped 0; count of bases not matched to a gene: 17. The CDR3: CASSSTLSIAGASSTDTQYF. CDR3 nucleotides: TGTGCCAGCAGCTCGACTCTTTCGATAGCGGGGGCTAGTAGCACAGATACGCAGTATTTT. The full variable domain, with the rest looked up from reference TRBV7-6 and TRBJ2-3, is GAGVSQSPRYKVTKRGQDVALRCDPISGHVSLYWYRQALGQGPEFLTYFNYEAQQDKSGLPNDRFSAERPEGSISTLTIQRTEQRDSAMYRCASSSTLSIAGASSTDTQYFGPGTRLTVL.

The chain joins TRBV7-2 to TRBJ1-4; maybe TRBD1 (6 bases). The V and J ends lost 1 base and 5 bases respectively, with 11 bases between them. Germline V CDR1 and CDR2: SGHTA, FQGNSA. CDR3 length equals 15 residues. Here the CDR3 reads CASSLGAGTNEKLFF. The CDR3 nucleotides read TGTGCCAGCAGCTTAGGGGCAGGGACAAATGAAAAACTGTTTTTT.

The chain recombines TRBV5-1 with TRBJ2-5, with TRBD2 as a possible D gene (5 bases). Germline-derived CDR1 and CDR2 are SGHRS and YFSETQ. V lost 6 bases to trimming and J lost 4 bases, with 19 bases between them. The CDR3 sequence is 15 residues long. Here the CDR3 reads CASNSDSPFVETQYF. In nucleotides, the CDR3 is TGCGCCAGCAATTCGGACTCACCGTTTGTAGAGACCCAGTACTTC.

This clone was picked up a small number of times. The chain is built from TRBV9 and TRBJ1-1, with 10 bases fitting TRBD1. The CDR3 totals 17 residues. Germline V gene data show CDR1 as SGDLS and CDR2 as YYNGEE. The V segment lost 3 bases and the J segment 3 bases; nucleotides outside the gene matches: 11. The CDR3: CASSDLTGGASDTEAFF. DNA for the CDR3: TGTGCCAGCAGCGACCTGACAGGGGGCGCATCGGACACTGAAGCTTTCTTT. The full variable domain, in which reference TRBV9 and TRBJ1-1 provide the parts outside the CDR3, is DSGVTQTPKHLITATGQRVTLRCSPRSGDLSVYWYQQSLDQGLQFLIQYYNGEERAKGNILERFSAQQFPDLHSELNLSSLELGDSALYFCASSDLTGGASDTEAFFGQGTRLTVV.

The chain carries TRBV5-1 and TRBJ2-7; 8 bases are a match to TRBD2. V dropped 0 bases and J dropped 2; count of bases not matched to a gene: 4. The CDR3 is made up of 15 amino acids. CDR1 is SGHRS and CDR2 is YFSETQ in the germline V gene. The CDR3 DNA reads TGCGCCAGCAGCTTGGTTGCGGGGGGACCCTACGAGCAGTACTTC. Translation gives CASSLVAGGPYEQYF.

The chain uses TRBV7-9 and TRBJ2-5, with 11 bases lining up with TRBD2. The CDR3 totals 16 residues. Germline trimming cut 3 bases from V and 5 bases from J; bases unmatched to any gene: 8. Germline CDR1 reads SEHNR; CDR2 reads FQNEAQ (reference sequence). CDR3 in DNA: TGTGCCAGCAGCTTTGGCCTAGCGGGGGGCCTGGAGACCCAGTACTTC. This sequence encodes CASSFGLAGGLETQYF.

This chain links TRBV18 with TRBJ2-3; TRBD1 aligns across 9 bases. J lost 2 bases, V lost 3 bases, and 6 bases had no gene match. The germline gives CDR1 KGHSH, CDR2 LQKENI. The CDR3 runs to 16 residues. The CDR3 sequence is CASSPGQGTSTDTQYF. The CDR3 region has the DNA TGTGCCAGCTCACCGGGACAGGGAACTTCCACAGATACGCAGTATTTT.

This clone was seen more than once but under ten times. The rearrangement links TRBV19 to TRBJ1-1; TRBD1 agrees at 9 bases. Per germline, CDR1 LNHDA and CDR2 SQIVND (reference sequence). The CDR3 has 15 amino acids. Trimming at V came to 8 bases and at J to 4 bases, leaving 11 bases not matched to a gene. The CDR3 here is CASSTPGQGSTEAFF. The DNA for the CDR3 is TGTGCCAGTTCGACCCCGGGACAGGGTAGCACTGAAGCTTTCTTT.

V gene TRBV7-2 combines with J gene TRBJ2-7; 13 nucleotides align to TRBD2. Germline V gene data show CDR1 as SGHTA and CDR2 as FQGNSA. Losses at the gene ends were 5 bases for V and 7 bases for J; bases not matched to a gene: 14. CDR3 size: 17 residues. Here the CDR3 reads CASSNTRLAGGPKEQYF. CDR3 nucleotide sequence: TGTGCCAGCAGCAATACCAGACTAGCGGGGGGACCTAAGGAGCAGTACTTC.

V gene TRBV6-5 combines with J gene TRBJ2-3; tentative D call: TRBD1 (5 bases). V was shortened by 8 bases and J by 4 bases, with 13 bases between the two germline ends. This CDR3 contains 13 residues. The germline CDR1 and CDR2 sequences are MNHEY and SVGAGI. The CDR3 protein is CASLNPGPDTQYF. The CDR3, as DNA: TGTGCCAGCCTAAACCCAGGGCCAGATACGCAGTATTTT.

The CDR3 sequence: CASSVNRGWTQYF. CDR3 sequence (DNA): TGTGCCAGCAGCGTGAACAGGGGGTGGACCCAGTACTTC. The chain has TRBV9 and TRBJ2-5; 8 bases align to TRBD1. Trimming removed 2 bases from V and 7 bases from J; junction bases left unmatched: 4. Germline V gene lookup returns CDR1 SGDLS and CDR2 YYNGEE. This CDR3 is built from 13 residues.

The V gene is TRBV5-5, the J gene TRBJ2-3, with 13 nucleotides matching TRBD2. Per the germline V gene, CDR1 is SGHKS and CDR2 is YYEKEE (reference sequence). V was clipped by 2 bases and J by 3 bases; unmatched bases: 3. The CDR3 sequence is 16 residues long. CDR3 amino acids: CASSFGLAGDTDTQYF. The CDR3 coding sequence is TGTGCCAGCAGCTTCGGACTAGCGGGGGATACAGATACGCAGTATTTT.

The chain employs TRBV19 and TRBJ2-2; 9 nucleotides line up with TRBD1. V lost 4 bases and J lost 6; bases outside the gene matches: 6. The CDR3 length is 15 residues. In germline, CDR1 is LNHDA, CDR2 SQIVND (reference sequence). CDR3 protein: CASSTQQGASGELFF. The DNA of the CDR3 is TGTGCCAGTAGTACCCAACAGGGGGCATCCGGGGAGCTGTTTTTT.

V usage is TRBV6-6 and J usage is TRBJ2-3, with 13 bases fitting TRBD2. CDR1 and CDR2 from the germline V gene are MNHNY and SVGAGI (reference sequence). The CDR3 extends over 16 amino acids. V lost 2 bases to trimming and J lost 1 base; unmatched junction nucleotides: 0. CDR3 amino acids: CASSYGLAGGTDTQYF. The CDR3 DNA reads as TGTGCCAGCAGTTACGGACTAGCGGGGGGCACAGATACGCAGTATTTT.

This rearrangement joins TRBV3-1 (or the pseudogene TRBV3-2) to TRBJ1-1; no firm D call. V lost 1 base, J lost 1 base, and 7 bases lay in between. CDR1 is LGHDT, CDR2 YNNKEL, per germline (reference sequence). This CDR3 comprises 14 residues. The CDR3 region has the DNA TGTGCCAGCAGCCAAGGTTGGCAGAACACTGAAGCTTTCTTT. It yields the protein CASSQGWQNTEAFF.

This chain uses TRBV3-1 (or the pseudogene TRBV3-2) with TRBJ2-5; 9 bases fit TRBD2. The germline V gene encodes CDR1 LGHDT and CDR2 YNNKEL (reference sequence). The CDR3 is 14 residues long. V trimming: 6 bases; J trimming: 4 bases; junction bases outside the gene matches: 6. CDR3 amino acids: CASRQTAGGETQYF. The CDR3 DNA reads TGTGCCAGCAGGCAAACAGCGGGGGGAGAGACCCAGTACTTC.

This chain links TRBV24-1 with TRBJ1-5, with D perhaps TRBD1 (6 bases). Per germline, CDR1 KGHDR and CDR2 SFDVKD. V gave up 3 bases and J gave up 4 bases, with 18 bases separating them. The CDR3 spans 17 residues. CDR3 DNA: TGTGCCACCAGTGATGCGTTACAGGGTCGGTTGAATCAGCCCCAGCATTTT. This encodes CATSDALQGRLNQPQHF.

The genes are TRBV11-2 and TRBJ2-2; TRBD1 aligns across 7 bases. J lost 3 bases, V lost 8 bases, and 15 bases had no gene match. This CDR3 region has 17 residues. Germline V CDR1 and CDR2: SGHAT, FQNNGV. CDR3 protein: CASPPHGKGADTGELFF. The CDR3 DNA is TGTGCCAGCCCCCCCCATGGGAAGGGGGCCGACACCGGGGAGCTGTTTTTT.

The rearrangement links TRBV18 to TRBJ2-5; 9 bases agree with TRBD2. Germline CDR1 reads KGHSH; CDR2 reads LQKENI. The J segment lost 5 bases and the V segment lost 6 bases, leaving 10 bases of the junction unmatched. The CDR3 has 15 amino acids. CDR3: CASSVAGGPQETQYF. Written as DNA, the CDR3 is TGTGCCAGCTCTGTGGCGGGGGGGCCTCAGGAGACCCAGTACTTC. Full variable domain (rest looked up from reference TRBV18 and TRBJ2-5): NAGVMQNPRHLVRRRGQEARLRCSPMKGHSHVYWYRQLPEEGLKFMVYLQKENIIDESGMPKERFSAEFPKEGPSILRIQQVVRGDSAAYFCASSVAGGPQETQYFGPGTRLLVL.

The chain couples TRBV7-2 to TRBJ2-5; TRBD2 agrees at 8 bases. Trimming removed 3 bases from V and 4 bases from J; junction bases left unmatched: 1. Germline V gives CDR1 SGHTA, CDR2 FQGNSA. This CDR3 has 13 residues. The CDR3 reads CASSFSGAETQYF. The CDR3, as DNA: TGTGCCAGCAGCTTTAGCGGGGCAGAGACCCAGTACTTC.

Written as DNA, the CDR3 is TGCGCCAGCAGGCAAACAGGGGGGATCGACTATGGCTACACCTTC. It specifies CASRQTGGIDYGYTF. The chain has TRBV5-1 and TRBJ1-2; 8 nucleotides match TRBD1. Germline CDR1 SGHRS, CDR2 YFSETQ. This CDR3 comprises 15 residues. Trimming at V came to 5 bases and at J to 3 bases, leaving 9 bases not matched to a gene.